This T cell receptor (beta chain) is drawn from a study of OX40 agonist ivuxolimab in advanced cancers. General study findings and limits: The study found that CD8+ T cells averaged more expanded clones than CD4+. No antigen was identified for the clonally expanded peripheral T cells.

TCRdb's table, derived via immunoSEQ multiplex PCR, lists solely in-frame clones and lacks some. The sample records tens of thousands of clones, around 80% being singletons. Individuals having autoimmune disease history or systemic immunosuppression were not enrolled. Trimming took off 2 bases at V and 4 bases at J, with 8 bases between the two ends. The CDR3 length is 13 residues. The germline V gene has CDR1 MNHNY and CDR2 SVGAGI (reference sequence). About this clone itself: What it recognizes is unknown.

The chain joins TRBV6-6 to TRBJ1-1, with D hard to call. This sequence was found in an adult with an advanced solid tumor such as melanoma, head and neck, liver or kidney cancer. This sample comprised CD4+ or CD8+ T cells sorted from blood, obtained in a trial of the OX40 agonist ivuxolimab. CDR3 protein: CASSYQGSTEAFF. CDR3 in DNA: TGTGCCAGCAGTTACCAAGGGAGCACTGAAGCTTTCTTT.